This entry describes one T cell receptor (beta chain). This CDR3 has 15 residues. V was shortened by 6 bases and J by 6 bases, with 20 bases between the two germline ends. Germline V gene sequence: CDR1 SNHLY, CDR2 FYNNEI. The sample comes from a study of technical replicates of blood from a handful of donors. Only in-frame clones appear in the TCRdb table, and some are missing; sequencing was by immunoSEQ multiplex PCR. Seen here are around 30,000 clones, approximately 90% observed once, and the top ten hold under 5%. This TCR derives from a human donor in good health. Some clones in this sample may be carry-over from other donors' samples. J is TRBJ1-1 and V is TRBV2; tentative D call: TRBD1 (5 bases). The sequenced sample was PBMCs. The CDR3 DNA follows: TGTGCCAGCAGGACCTATCTCCAGGGAGGGGCTGAAGCTTTCTTT. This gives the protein CASRTYLQGGAEAFF.